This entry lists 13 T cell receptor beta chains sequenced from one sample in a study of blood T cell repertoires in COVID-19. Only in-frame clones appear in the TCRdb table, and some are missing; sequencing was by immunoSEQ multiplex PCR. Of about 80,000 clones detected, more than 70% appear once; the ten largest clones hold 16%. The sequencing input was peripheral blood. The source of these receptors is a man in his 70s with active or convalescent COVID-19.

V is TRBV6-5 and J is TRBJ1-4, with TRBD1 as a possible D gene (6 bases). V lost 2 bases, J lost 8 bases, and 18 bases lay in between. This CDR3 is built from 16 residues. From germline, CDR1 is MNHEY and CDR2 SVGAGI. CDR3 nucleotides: TGTGCCAGCAGTTACGTGGCAGGGGCCGGTGGGGAAAAACTGTTTTTT. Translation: CASSYVAGAGGEKLFF.

The DNA for the CDR3 is TGTGCCAGCAGCCCCGAGTGGGCAGGTCAATACGAGCAGTACTTC. Its protein product is CASSPEWAGQYEQYF. J is TRBJ2-7 and V is TRBV7-9; no clear D gene. Germline V lookup: CDR1 SEHNR, CDR2 FQNEAQ (reference sequence). V lost 5 bases to trimming and J lost 4 bases, with 18 bases between them. This CDR3 region has 15 residues.

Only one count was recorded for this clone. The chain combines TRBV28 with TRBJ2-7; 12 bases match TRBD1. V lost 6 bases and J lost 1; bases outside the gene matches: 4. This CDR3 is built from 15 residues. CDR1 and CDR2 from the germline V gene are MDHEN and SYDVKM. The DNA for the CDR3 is TGTGCCAGCAGCCCGGGACAGGGGGCTTCCTACGAGCAGTACTTC. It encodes CASSPGQGASYEQYF.

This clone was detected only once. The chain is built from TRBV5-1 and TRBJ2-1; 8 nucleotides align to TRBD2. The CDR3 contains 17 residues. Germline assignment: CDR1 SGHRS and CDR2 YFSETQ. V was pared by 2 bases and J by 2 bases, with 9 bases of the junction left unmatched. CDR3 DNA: TGCGCCAGCAGCTTAGAGGGAGCGGGGGCGACCTACAATGAGCAGTTCTTC. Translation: CASSLEGAGATYNEQFF.

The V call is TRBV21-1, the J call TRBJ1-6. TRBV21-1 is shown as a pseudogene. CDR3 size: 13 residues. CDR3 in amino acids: CASSKNEDSPLHF. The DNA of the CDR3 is TGTGCCAGCAGCAAGAATGAGGATTCACCCCTCCACTTT.

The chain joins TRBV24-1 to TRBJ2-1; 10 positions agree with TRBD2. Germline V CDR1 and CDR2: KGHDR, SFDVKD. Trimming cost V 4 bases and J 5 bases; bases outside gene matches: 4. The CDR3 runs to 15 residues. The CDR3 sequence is CATSDPTSGDNEQFF. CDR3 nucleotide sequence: TGTGCCACCAGTGACCCTACTAGCGGGGACAATGAGCAGTTCTTC.

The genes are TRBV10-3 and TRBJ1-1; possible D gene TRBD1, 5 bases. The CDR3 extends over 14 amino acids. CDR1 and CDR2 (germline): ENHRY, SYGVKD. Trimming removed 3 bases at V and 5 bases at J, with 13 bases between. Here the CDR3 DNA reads TGTGCCATCAGTGAACAGGAGGGTCGGACTGAAGCTTTCTTT. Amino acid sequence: CAISEQEGRTEAFF.

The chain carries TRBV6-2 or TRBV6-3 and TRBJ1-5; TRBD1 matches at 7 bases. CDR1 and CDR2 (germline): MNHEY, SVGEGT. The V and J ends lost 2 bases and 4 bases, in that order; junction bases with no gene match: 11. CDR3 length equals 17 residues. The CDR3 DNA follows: TGTGCCAGCAGTTACCCCGACCTGGACAGGTCTAATCAGCCCCAGCATTTT. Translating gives CASSYPDLDRSNQPQHF.

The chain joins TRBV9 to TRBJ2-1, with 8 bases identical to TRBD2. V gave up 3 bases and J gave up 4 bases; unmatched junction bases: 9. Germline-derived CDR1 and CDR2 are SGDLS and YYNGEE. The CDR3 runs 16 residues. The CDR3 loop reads CASSDLGAGDYNEQFF. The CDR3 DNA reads TGTGCCAGCAGCGACCTTGGAGCGGGGGATTACAATGAGCAGTTCTTC.

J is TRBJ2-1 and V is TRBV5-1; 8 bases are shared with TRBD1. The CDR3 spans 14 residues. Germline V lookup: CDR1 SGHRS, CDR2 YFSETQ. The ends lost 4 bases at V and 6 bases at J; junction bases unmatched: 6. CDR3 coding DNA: TGCGCCAGCAGCGGGGGACAGGCTAGCAATGAGCAGTTCTTC. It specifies CASSGGQASNEQFF.

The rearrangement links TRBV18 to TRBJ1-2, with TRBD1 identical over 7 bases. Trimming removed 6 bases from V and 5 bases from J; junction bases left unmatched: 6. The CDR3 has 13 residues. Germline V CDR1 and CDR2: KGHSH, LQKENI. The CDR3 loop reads CASSRQGDYGYTF. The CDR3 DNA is TGTGCCAGCTCTCGACAGGGCGATTATGGCTACACCTTC.

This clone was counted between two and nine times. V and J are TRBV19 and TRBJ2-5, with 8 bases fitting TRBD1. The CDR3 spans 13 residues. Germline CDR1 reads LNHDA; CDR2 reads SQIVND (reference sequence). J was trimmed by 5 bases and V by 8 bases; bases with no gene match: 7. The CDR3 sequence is CASEQGAGETQYF. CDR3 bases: TGTGCCAGTGAGCAGGGGGCTGGGGAGACCCAGTACTTC.

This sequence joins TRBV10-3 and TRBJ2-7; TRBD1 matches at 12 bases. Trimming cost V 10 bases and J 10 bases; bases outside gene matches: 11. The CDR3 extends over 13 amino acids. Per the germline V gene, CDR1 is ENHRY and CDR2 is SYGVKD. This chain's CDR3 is CANLGTGGGEQYF. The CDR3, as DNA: TGTGCCAACCTCGGGACAGGGGGCGGGGAACAGTACTTC.